This TCR beta chain originates from a study of T cell repertoires in aging, cancer and after chemotherapy. TCR beta rearrangements were amplified from peripheral blood genomic DNA. A mixed TRB-A/B primer pool amplified rearranged TRB by multiplex touch-down PCR. TCRdb redid the calling of the multiplex PCR reads with MiXCR, one entry per CDR3 protein. This table holds 9,000 to 13,000 distinct CDR3 sequences, roughly 33% found once. V gave up 7 bases and J gave up 5 bases, with 12 bases separating them. Germline CDR1 DFQATT, CDR2 SNEGSKA (reference sequence). This CDR3 is 11 amino acids long. This clonotype originated in a human donor in good health. The donor label of this sample is uncertain. J is TRBJ2-7 and V is TRBV20-1; unclear D gene. Sequencing was performed on blood. The CDR3 protein is CSGWSLNEQYF. CDR3 DNA: TGCAGTGGATGGTCGTTGAACGAGCAGTACTTC.